This T cell receptor beta chain originates from a study of beta chain features in type 1 diabetes. Trimming shortened V by 0 bases and J by 3 bases, and 8 bases separated the two germline ends. The CDR3 totals 13 residues. Germline assignment: CDR1 GTSNPN and CDR2 SVGIG (reference sequence). Isolated RNA was reverse transcribed in full, so expressed TCRB transcripts were sequenced. Naive, central memory and regulatory T cell samples came to a mean of around 3.5 million reads. Produced via immunoSEQ multiplex PCR; TCRdb's table is partial and in-frame only. This sample yields under 300,000 clones, of which 11% to 15% are seen a single time; 0.015% to 0.02% belongs to the top ten. Findings of the study overall: Shortening of TCRB CDR3s, moderate but significant, appeared in all four CD4+ subsets of Type 1 diabetes patients.

This clone has only a few counts. The antigen is undetermined. This clonotype originated in a man aged 25 to 40 with type 1 diabetes. The rearrangement joins TRBV30 to TRBJ1-2, with a possible D match to TRBD1 (5 bases). The material sequenced was naive CD4+ T cells from blood. The CDR3 region is CAWSVKGYYGYTF. The CDR3 DNA is TGTGCCTGGAGTGTCAAGGGGTACTATGGCTACACCTTC. The variable domain in full, completed from reference TRBV30 and TRBJ1-2, reads SQTIHQWPATLVQPVGSPLSLECTVEGTSNPNLYWYRQAAGRGLQLLFYSVGIGQISSEVPQNLSASRPQDRQFILSSKKLLLSDSGFYLCAWSVKGYYGYTFGSGTRLTVV.